Each of the 17 T cell receptor beta chains below was sequenced from the same sample in a study of tumor-infiltrating lymphocytes in localized non-small cell lung cancer. The repertoire was sequenced with immunoSEQ multiplex PCR; TCRdb's copy has only in-frame clones and lacks some. The profile covers some 1,600 clones, with 30% to 40% appearing a single time and just over 14% taken by the ten largest. Sequencing was done on a sample of uninvolved lung tissue not adjacent to the tumor. These receptors were obtained from a human donor with non-small cell lung cancer.

This chain links TRBV9 with TRBJ2-7, with unresolved D. V shed 0 bases and J shed 6 bases, with 13 bases lying between them. The CDR3 is 14 residues long. Germline values: CDR1 SGDLS, CDR2 YYNGEE. This CDR3 is CASSVGVGSGEQYF. The CDR3 DNA sequence: TGTGCCAGCAGCGTAGGTGTAGGATCAGGCGAGCAGTACTTC. Looking up the rest from reference TRBV9 and TRBJ2-7 gives the full variable domain: DSGVTQTPKHLITATGQRVTLRCSPRSGDLSVYWYQQSLDQGLQFLIQYYNGEERAKGNILERFSAQQFPDLHSELNLSSLELGDSALYFCASSVGVGSGEQYFGPGTRLTVT.

This rearrangement joins TRBV4-1 to TRBJ2-1; maybe TRBD1 (5 bases). Between the trimmed V and J ends, which lost 4 bases and 15 bases, there was a span of 19 bases. This CDR3 comprises 13 residues. The germline gives CDR1 MGHRA, CDR2 YSYEKL. CDR3 loop: CASSRDLSGAWFF. DNA for the CDR3: TGCGCCAGCAGCCGCGATCTATCTGGGGCATGGTTCTTC.

V and J are TRBV29-1 and TRBJ1-5, with D unclear. Trimming removed 4 bases from V and 4 bases from J, with 11 bases in between. Germline V gene sequence: CDR1 SQVTM, CDR2 ANQGSEA. The CDR3 has 13 amino acids. This CDR3 is CSVATSGNQPQHF. The CDR3 DNA sequence: TGCAGCGTTGCCACGTCAGGTAATCAGCCCCAGCATTTT.

A few counts support this clone. The V and J genes are TRBV6-5 and TRBJ1-1; D gene unclear. From germline, CDR1 is MNHEY and CDR2 SVGAGI. The V end was cut by 0 bases, the J end by 8 bases, with 13 bases between. The CDR3 loop spans 14 amino acids. The CDR3 nucleotides read TGTGCCAGCAGTTACTCATTGGGTGAGACAGAAGCTTTCTTT. It yields the protein CASSYSLGETEAFF.

V and J are TRBV30 and TRBJ1-5, with a weak D call TRBD1 (5 bases). Per the germline V gene, CDR1 is GTSNPN and CDR2 is SVGIG (reference sequence). V lost 5 bases and J lost 3, with 11 bases in between. The CDR3 spans 13 residues. Here the CDR3 DNA reads TGTGCCTGGGCGACAGAGACCAATCAGCCCCAGCATTTT. This gives the protein CAWATETNQPQHF.

The sample holds a few counts of this clone. V gene TRBV11-2 combines with J gene TRBJ1-2; D gene ambiguous. The CDR3 is made up of 13 amino acids. Looked up from germline, CDR1 is SGHAT and CDR2 is FQNNGV. Trimming stripped 0 bases from V and 8 bases from J, with 10 bases between. The CDR3 DNA follows: TGTGCCAGCAGCTTAGACCAGATTGGGGGCTACACCTTC. This sequence encodes CASSLDQIGGYTF.

J is TRBJ2-1 and V is TRBV30; 8 bases are a match to TRBD2. CDR3 length: 14 amino acids. Germline values: CDR1 GTSNPN, CDR2 SVGIG (reference sequence). The V gene end was trimmed by 5 bases and the J gene end by 4 bases; junction bases not matched to a gene: 7. CDR3 nucleotide sequence: TGTGCCTGGCTAAACGGGGGGGGATACAATGAGCAGTTCTTC. It codes for CAWLNGGGYNEQFF.

J is TRBJ2-3 and V is TRBV5-1; 12 nucleotides line up with TRBD2. After removal of 3 bases from V and 4 bases from J, the junction contained 9 bases not matched to a gene. CDR1 and CDR2 (germline): SGHRS, YFSETQ. The CDR3 sequence is 17 residues long. The CDR3 region has the DNA TGCGCCAGCAGCTCAGAGCTAGCGGGAGGGATAGCAGATACGCAGTATTTT. Protein product: CASSSELAGGIADTQYF.

The V gene is TRBV27, the J gene TRBJ2-7, with 9 nucleotides matching TRBD1. Germline V gives CDR1 MNHEY, CDR2 SMNVEV (reference sequence). This CDR3 comprises 15 residues. V lost 3 bases and J lost 3; bases outside the gene matches: 6. The CDR3 coding sequence is TGTGCCAGCAGTTTCCGACGGGACAGGGTCTACGAGCAGTACTTC. This codes for CASSFRRDRVYEQYF.

This clone appeared a few times. Relative to the germline gene, one junction end is altered; a read error may explain this. The V call is TRBV11-2, the J call TRBJ1-1; TRBD1 matches at 7 bases. Germline V gives CDR1 SGHAT, CDR2 FQNNGV. The CDR3 extends over 15 amino acids. CDR3 bases: TGTGCCAGCACCTTATGGCCAGGGGGGGGGACTGAAGCTTTCTTT. The encoded protein is CASTLWPGGGTEAFF.

The V and J genes are TRBV6-5 and TRBJ1-2; D possibly corresponds to TRBD1 (6 bases). CDR3 length equals 14 residues. Trimming pared 10 bases from V and 8 bases from J, leaving 23 bases between. Per the germline V gene, CDR1 is MNHEY and CDR2 is SVGAGI. In nucleotides, the CDR3 is TGTGCCACCGCACCGGGACACCGGATGGGGGGCTACACCTTC. The encoded protein is CATAPGHRMGGYTF.

Written as DNA, the CDR3 is TGTGCCAGCAGCTTCACAGATACGCAGTATTTT. Protein: CASSFTDTQYF. V gene TRBV13 combines with J gene TRBJ2-3; D uncertain. This CDR3 region has 11 residues. Germline V gene sequence: CDR1 PRHDT, CDR2 FYEKMQ (reference sequence). Trimming took off 3 bases at V and 2 bases at J, with 0 bases between the two ends.

This chain links TRBV11-2 with TRBJ2-1, with 8 bases that match TRBD1. V shed 5 bases, J shed 15 bases, and the junction held 15 bases outside the gene matches. This CDR3 has 14 residues. Per the germline V gene, CDR1 is SGHAT and CDR2 is FQNNGV. This CDR3 reads CASSVNEGQGHLFF. CDR3 coding DNA: TGTGCCAGCAGCGTAAATGAAGGACAGGGCCACCTGTTCTTC.

This clone is categorized as medium-sized. The V call is TRBV19, the J call TRBJ2-2, with a possible D match to TRBD1 (6 bases). The V gene's germline CDR1 is LNHDA and CDR2 SQIVND (reference sequence). Trimming removed 10 bases from V and 6 bases from J, with 27 bases in between. This CDR3 contains 17 residues. DNA of the CDR3: TGTGCCACTCAACGGTCCCAGGGGCAGACAATGGCCGGGGAGCTGTTTTTT. Amino acid sequence: CATQRSQGQTMAGELFF.

Here the CDR3 DNA reads TGTGCCAGCAGTTCGGCGGGACTAGATTCCGCAGATACGCAGTATTTT. It codes for CASSSAGLDSADTQYF. The J gene is TRBJ2-3, the V gene TRBV6-5, with 8 bases aligning to TRBD2. Germline values: CDR1 MNHEY, CDR2 SVGAGI. The CDR3 extends over 16 amino acids. V trimming: 4 bases; J trimming: 4 bases; junction bases outside the gene matches: 10.

The chain links TRBV21-1 to TRBJ1-4. TRBV21-1 is a pseudogene. The CDR3 spans 13 residues. This CDR3 is CASSTRASEKLFF. Here the CDR3 DNA reads TGTGCCAGCAGCACCCGAGCCAGTGAAAAACTGTTTTTT.

This clone has just a few counts. Other DNA sequences in this sample translate to the same CDR3. This chain connects TRBV19 to TRBJ1-5, with TRBD1 matching 7 bases. Germline V gene sequence: CDR1 LNHDA, CDR2 SQIVND (reference sequence). CDR3 length: 15 residues. V was clipped by 5 bases and J by 4 bases; unmatched bases: 8. The CDR3 here is CASSPDRVDNQPQHF. The CDR3 bases are TGTGCCAGTAGTCCTGACAGGGTTGATAATCAGCCCCAGCATTTT.